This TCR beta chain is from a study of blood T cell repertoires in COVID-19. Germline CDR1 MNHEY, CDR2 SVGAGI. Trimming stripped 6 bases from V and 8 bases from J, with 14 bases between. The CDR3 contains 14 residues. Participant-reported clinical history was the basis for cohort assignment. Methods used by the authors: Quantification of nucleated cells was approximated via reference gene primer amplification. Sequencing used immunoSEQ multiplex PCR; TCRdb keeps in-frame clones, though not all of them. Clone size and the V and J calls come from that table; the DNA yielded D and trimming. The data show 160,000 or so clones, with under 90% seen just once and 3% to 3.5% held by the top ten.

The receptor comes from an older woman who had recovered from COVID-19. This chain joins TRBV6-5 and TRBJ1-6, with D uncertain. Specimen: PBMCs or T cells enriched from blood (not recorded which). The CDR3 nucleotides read TGTGCCAGCAGGGCCATCGGGCGGGATTCACCCCTCCACTTT. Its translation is CASRAIGRDSPLHF.